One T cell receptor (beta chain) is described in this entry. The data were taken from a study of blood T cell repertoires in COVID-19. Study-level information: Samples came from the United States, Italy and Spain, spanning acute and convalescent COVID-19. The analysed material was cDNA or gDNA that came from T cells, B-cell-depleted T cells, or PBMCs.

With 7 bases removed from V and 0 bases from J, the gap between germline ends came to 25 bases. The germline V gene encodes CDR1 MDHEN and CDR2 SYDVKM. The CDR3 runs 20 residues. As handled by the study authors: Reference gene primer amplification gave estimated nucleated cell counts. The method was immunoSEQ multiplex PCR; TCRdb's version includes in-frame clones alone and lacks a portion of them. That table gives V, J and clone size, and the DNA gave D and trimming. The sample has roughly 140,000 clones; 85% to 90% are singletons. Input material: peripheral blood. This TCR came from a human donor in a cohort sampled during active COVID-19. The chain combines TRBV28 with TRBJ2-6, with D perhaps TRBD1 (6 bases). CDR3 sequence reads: CASTLRGFRTDSSGANVLTF. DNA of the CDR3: TGTGCCAGCACTCTTAGGGGGTTTAGGACGGATAGCTCTGGGGCCAACGTCCTGACTTTC.